The 18 T cell receptor beta chains below come from one sample, sequenced in a study of shared clonotypes between healthy human individuals (TCRdb year 2020). Receptor amplification or capture employed the immunoSEQ multiplex PCR assay. Sourced from immuneACCESS, this table was stored by TCRdb with only in-frame sequences that have V and J called. A share of the clones is absent; for the studies checked, an unresolved V gene accounts for under half, and the remainder has no known explanation. The table for this sample lists roughly 2,000,000 clones; just over 90% of them were counted only once. The ten largest clones capture about 1.6% of the sample. CD8 naive samples were obtained by positive selection for CCR7 among CD45RO-negative cells, yielding a CD45RA+CCR7+ population from which TemRA cells were excluded. What was sequenced was naive CD8+ T cells from PBMCs. In light of the paper, this sample's cell subset or site label describes: CD45RA+CCR7+. The receptors derive from a man aged 18 to 29 in good health. Some clones in this sample may be carry-over from other donors' samples.

CDR3 DNA: TGTGCCACCAGCAGAGGTTTTGGGACTAGCGATGAGCAGTTCTTC. Its translation: CATSRGFGTSDEQFF. This sequence joins TRBV15 and TRBJ2-1, with 10 positions matching TRBD2. J was trimmed by 8 bases and V by 1 base; bases with no gene match: 5. This CDR3 comprises 15 residues. Germline CDR1 is LNHNV and CDR2 is YYDKDF (reference sequence).

The rearrangement uses TRBV7-9 and TRBJ2-1, with TRBD1 matching over 11 bases. After removal of 4 bases from V and 7 bases from J, the junction contained 3 bases not matched to a gene. Looked up from germline, CDR1 is SEHNR and CDR2 is FQNEAQ (reference sequence). The CDR3 sequence is 14 residues long. DNA of the CDR3: TGTGCCAGCAGCTCAGGGACAGGGGGGAATGAGCAGTTCTTC. Translation gives CASSSGTGGNEQFF. The full variable domain, in which reference TRBV7-9 and TRBJ2-1 provide the parts outside the CDR3, is DTGVSQNPRHKITKRGQNVTFRCDPISEHNRLYWYRQTLGQGPEFLTYFQNEAQLEKSRLLSDRFSAERPKGSFSTLEIQRTEQGDSAMYLCASSSGTGGNEQFFGPGTRLTVL.

The chain joins TRBV9 to TRBJ2-7, with D possibly TRBD2 on 5 matching bases. There are 16 residues in the CDR3. Germline-derived CDR1 and CDR2 are SGDLS and YYNGEE. V lost 1 base and J lost 2, with 16 bases in between. CDR3 bases: TGTGCCAGCAGCGTATTGTCGGGAACCCTTCCCTACGAGCAGTACTTC. This gives the protein CASSVLSGTLPYEQYF.

This clone has only one observation. This chain links TRBV13 with TRBJ2-7, with a possible D match to TRBD2 (5 bases). The V gene's germline CDR1 is PRHDT and CDR2 FYEKMQ (reference sequence). V shed 4 bases and J shed 0 bases, with 19 bases lying between them. This CDR3 region has 17 residues. The CDR3 is CASSSRDVDSSSYEQYF. The CDR3 nucleotides read TGTGCCAGCAGCTCCAGAGATGTGGACTCAAGCTCCTACGAGCAGTACTTC.

CDR3 nucleotides: TGTGCCAGCAGTCCCTCGCGCGGGACGGCCTACAATGAGCAGTTCTTC. It codes for CASSPSRGTAYNEQFF. The chain uses TRBV28 and TRBJ2-1, with D maybe TRBD2 (6 bases). With 5 bases removed from V and 2 bases from J, the gap between germline ends came to 16 bases. CDR3 length: 16 residues. Germline values: CDR1 MDHEN, CDR2 SYDVKM.

The rearrangement joins TRBV7-6 to TRBJ2-3; a possible D gene is TRBD2 (6 bases). From germline, CDR1 is SGHVS and CDR2 FNYEAQ. Trimming stripped 5 bases from V and 6 bases from J, with 21 bases between. The CDR3 is 16 residues long. The DNA for the CDR3 is TGTGCCAGCAGCGGCGCCGGGACTGTACGCGCGGATACGCAGTATTTT. This gives the protein CASSGAGTVRADTQYF.

The V call is TRBV11-2, the J call TRBJ1-4; D is uncertain. Germline V lookup: CDR1 SGHAT, CDR2 FQNNGV. This CDR3 region has 15 residues. V was pared by 6 bases and J by 4 bases, with 15 bases between. The CDR3 region is CASRTRKRDNEKLFF. The CDR3, as DNA: TGTGCCAGCAGAACCCGCAAGAGAGATAATGAAAAACTGTTTTTT.

J is TRBJ1-2 and V is TRBV27; no definite D call. There are 13 residues in the CDR3. Deletions cut 3 bases from V and 4 bases from J, with 9 bases between. Germline CDR1 and CDR2: MNHEY and SMNVEV (reference sequence). CDR3 protein: CASSFSTFYGYTF. The CDR3 region has the DNA TGTGCCAGCAGTTTTTCGACCTTCTATGGCTACACCTTC.

The V call is TRBV28, the J call TRBJ1-2, with unresolved D. The CDR3 runs to 15 residues. The germline V gene has CDR1 MDHEN and CDR2 SYDVKM. The ends were cut back, 6 bases at V and 6 bases at J, with 20 bases in the middle. The CDR3 loop is CASSPIVSPLHGYTF. CDR3 sequence (DNA): TGTGCCAGCAGCCCCATTGTTAGCCCCCTCCATGGCTACACCTTC.

V gene TRBV7-8 combines with J gene TRBJ2-1, with unresolved D. This CDR3 contains 13 residues. Germline V CDR1 and CDR2: SGHVS, FQNEAQ. V was trimmed by 5 bases and J by 2 bases, leaving 7 bases between them. The CDR3 protein is CASSGGAYNEQFF. The CDR3, as DNA: TGTGCCAGCAGCGGTGGGGCCTACAATGAGCAGTTCTTC.

The rearrangement links TRBV15 to TRBJ1-1; D not certain. Germline V gives CDR1 LNHNV, CDR2 YYDKDF (reference sequence). The V and J ends lost 5 bases and 2 bases respectively, with 15 bases between them. The CDR3 sequence is 15 residues long. In DNA form, the CDR3 reads TGTGCCACCAGCCCTGAGCGCAGTTTTAACACTGAAGCTTTCTTT. It is translated as CATSPERSFNTEAFF.

The rearrangement links TRBV4-1 to TRBJ2-7, with a weak D call TRBD2 (5 bases). Trimming pared 0 bases from V and 0 bases from J, leaving 12 bases between. The CDR3 is made up of 16 amino acids. The germline gives CDR1 MGHRA, CDR2 YSYEKL. The CDR3 loop is CASSQEERRLSYEQYF. Here the CDR3 DNA reads TGCGCCAGCAGCCAAGAAGAGCGGAGGCTCTCCTACGAGCAGTACTTC.

V usage is TRBV4-2 and J usage is TRBJ2-7; 8 nucleotides line up with TRBD1. CDR1 is LGHNA and CDR2 is YNFKEQ in the germline V gene. V shed 0 bases, J shed 5 bases, and the junction held 9 bases outside the gene matches. The CDR3 totals 16 residues. CDR3 protein: CASSQDRNRGAHEQYF. The CDR3 coding sequence is TGTGCCAGCAGCCAAGATCGAAACAGGGGGGCCCACGAGCAGTACTTC.

This clone has only a few counts. This chain connects TRBV28 to TRBJ1-1; 8 nucleotides agree with TRBD1. Germline CDR1 is MDHEN and CDR2 is SYDVKM. J gave up 4 bases and V 10 bases, and 11 bases lay outside the gene matches. The CDR3 totals 14 residues. The CDR3 DNA sequence: TGTGCCACCGCGACCCGGGACAGGTTCACTGAAGCTTTCTTT. It encodes CATATRDRFTEAFF.

This clone has a single count. This sequence joins TRBV7-2 and TRBJ1-3, with D unclear. Trimming took 5 bases from V and 4 from J, leaving 6 bases between them. Germline loops: CDR1 SGHTA, CDR2 FQGNSA. This CDR3 spans 12 amino acids. The CDR3 loop reads CASSPRGNTIYF. CDR3 in DNA: TGTGCCAGCAGCCCACGGGGAAACACCATATATTTT.

The CDR3 DNA sequence: TGCGCCAGCAGCGGGGCCCCATCCTACAATGAGCAGTTCTTC. This codes for CASSGAPSYNEQFF. This chain links TRBV5-1 with TRBJ2-1; tentatively, D is TRBD1 (5 bases). V gave up 4 bases and J gave up 1 base, with 9 bases separating them. This CDR3 is 14 amino acids long. The germline V gene encodes CDR1 SGHRS and CDR2 YFSETQ.

A remark on this clone: The same CDR3 is also encoded by other DNA sequences in this sample. The chain combines TRBV7-9 with TRBJ2-7, with 8 nucleotides matching TRBD2. Looked up from germline, CDR1 is SEHNR and CDR2 is FQNEAQ (reference sequence). The CDR3 has 14 residues. The V gene end was trimmed by 2 bases and the J gene end by 2 bases; junction bases not matched to a gene: 2. DNA of the CDR3: TGTGCCAGCAGCTTAAGCGGGAGAGCCTACGAGCAGTACTTC. Its protein is CASSLSGRAYEQYF. Complete variable domain (other parts from reference TRBV7-9 and TRBJ2-7): DTGVSQNPRHKITKRGQNVTFRCDPISEHNRLYWYRQTLGQGPEFLTYFQNEAQLEKSRLLSDRFSAERPKGSFSTLEIQRTEQGDSAMYLCASSLSGRAYEQYFGPGTRLTVT.

The chain links TRBV28 to TRBJ1-4, with D possibly TRBD1 on 6 matching bases. Germline V gene sequence: CDR1 MDHEN, CDR2 SYDVKM. With 8 bases removed from V and 2 bases from J, the gap between germline ends came to 15 bases. The CDR3 consists of 15 residues. The CDR3 region is CASQIAGATNEKLFF. For the CDR3, the DNA is TGTGCCAGCCAAATAGCGGGGGCTACTAATGAAAAACTGTTTTTT.